The 30 T cell receptor beta chains below come from one sample, sequenced in a study of T cells in localized non-small cell lung cancer. Repertoires were generated with immunoSEQ multiplex PCR, while TCRdb's copy carries only in-frame clones and drops some. This sample carries 15,000 to 20,000 clones, about four fifths of them seen once, and the ten largest clones take under 40%. The sample was peripheral blood, taken before any cancer treatment. The receptor source for this set is a male donor at least 60 years old with stage I lung adenocarcinoma.

This chain joins TRBV11-2 and TRBJ1-3; no firm D call. The CDR3 extends over 14 amino acids. Germline CDR1 and CDR2: SGHAT and FQNNGV. Trimming took 5 bases from V and 4 from J, leaving 12 bases between them. This CDR3 is CASSIGPGGNTIYF. The CDR3 nucleotides are TGTGCCAGCAGCATCGGACCTGGGGGAAACACCATATATTTT.

This chain's CDR3 is CASEVGAGRGTQYF. For the CDR3, the DNA is TGTGCCAGCGAGGTAGGGGCCGGTCGAGGTACGCAGTATTTT. The rearrangement uses TRBV2 and TRBJ2-3, with TRBD1 as a possible D gene (5 bases). The germline V gene has CDR1 SNHLY and CDR2 FYNNEI. Trimming took off 8 bases at V and 8 bases at J, with 20 bases between the two ends. The CDR3 sequence is 14 residues long.

This chain joins TRBV18 and TRBJ1-5; D not resolved. Trimming pared 2 bases from V and 1 base from J, leaving 12 bases between. The CDR3 consists of 16 residues. The V gene's germline CDR1 is KGHSH and CDR2 LQKENI. The CDR3 bases are TGTGCCAGCTCACCAACGACTCCCGACAGCAATCAGCCCCAGCATTTT. It yields the protein CASSPTTPDSNQPQHF.

J is TRBJ1-2 and V is TRBV29-1, with 9 positions matching TRBD1. Per germline, CDR1 SQVTM and CDR2 ANQGSEA. The CDR3 length is 12 residues. Unmatched junction bases numbered 5, after V lost 4 bases and J lost 8 bases. CDR3 DNA: TGCAGCGTTGTACAGGGGGCGAAGGGCTACACCTTC. It is translated as CSVVQGAKGYTF.

The chain joins TRBV7-3 to TRBJ1-3; TRBD1 is a possible D gene (5 bases). Deletions cut 3 bases from V and 0 bases from J, with 12 bases between. The CDR3 has 16 amino acids. In germline, CDR1 is SGHTA, CDR2 FQGTGA. The CDR3 loop reads CASSFNPGFSGNTIYF. CDR3 nucleotides: TGTGCCAGCAGCTTCAACCCAGGGTTCTCTGGAAACACCATATATTTT.

This rearrangement joins TRBV14 to TRBJ1-5; D is unclear. The CDR3 contains 16 residues. Trimming took 1 base from V and 7 from J, leaving 17 bases between them. Germline CDR1 and CDR2: SGHDN and FVKESK. The CDR3 DNA sequence: TGTGCCAGCAGCCAAGGGGGTCGAGGGTCTTGCCAGCCCCAGCATTTT. This sequence encodes CASSQGGRGSCQPQHF.

The rearrangement links TRBV16 to TRBJ1-3; D not resolved. Trimming stripped 0 bases from V and 8 bases from J, with 11 bases between. From germline, CDR1 is KGHSY and CDR2 FQNENV. The CDR3 loop spans 14 amino acids. The CDR3 DNA follows: TGTGCCAGCAGCCAATCGAAGGGAACGGACACCATATATTTT. Translation gives CASSQSKGTDTIYF.

The rearrangement links TRBV6-9 to TRBJ2-3, with TRBD2 matching over 11 bases. Germline V gene sequence: CDR1 MNHGY, CDR2 SVAAGI. This CDR3 is built from 18 residues. V gave up 5 bases and J gave up 1 base; unmatched junction bases: 11. The CDR3 loop is CASSRIGLAGGCTDTQYF. In DNA form, the CDR3 reads TGTGCCAGCAGTCGGATCGGGCTAGCGGGGGGATGCACAGATACGCAGTATTTT.

This clone was counted only a few times. The chain couples TRBV11-2 to TRBJ2-1; D tentatively fits TRBD1 or TRBD2 (6 bases each). CDR3 size: 16 residues. V dropped 3 bases and J dropped 4 bases, with 16 bases sitting between them. Germline V lookup: CDR1 SGHAT, CDR2 FQNNGV. In DNA, the CDR3 is TGTGCCAGCAGCTTTGGAGGGGGTAAGCGGTACAATGAGCAGTTCTTC. Its protein is CASSFGGGKRYNEQFF.

V and J are TRBV9 and TRBJ1-2; D is unresolved. From germline, CDR1 is SGDLS and CDR2 YYNGEE. Trimming took off 4 bases at V and 7 bases at J, with 14 bases between the two ends. The CDR3 sequence is 13 residues long. CDR3 amino acids: CASSSPSLVGYTF. In DNA, the CDR3 is TGTGCCAGCAGCTCCCCAAGTTTGGTTGGCTACACCTTC.

The V and J genes are TRBV9 and TRBJ2-3; D remains ambiguous. In germline, CDR1 is SGDLS, CDR2 YYNGEE. There are 13 residues in the CDR3. Between the trimmed V and J ends, which lost 0 bases and 5 bases, there was a span of 7 bases. The CDR3 sequence: CASSVATLDTQYF. For the CDR3, the DNA is TGTGCCAGCAGCGTAGCTACACTAGATACGCAGTATTTT.

J is TRBJ2-3 and V is TRBV5-4; 9 bases are shared with TRBD2. CDR1 SGHNT and CDR2 YYREEE come from the germline V gene (reference sequence). V dropped 0 bases and J dropped 7; count of bases not matched to a gene: 9. The CDR3 covers 16 residues. In DNA form, the CDR3 reads TGTGCCAGCAGCTTGGGAGCGGGGGGCGCGTTAAATACGCAGTATTTT. This codes for CASSLGAGGALNTQYF.

The chain couples TRBV2 to TRBJ2-3, with TRBD1 matching 7 bases. The trim removed 6 bases at V and 6 bases at J, leaving 9 bases unmatched. The CDR3 sequence is 14 residues long. Germline lookup yields CDR1 SNHLY and CDR2 FYNNEI. The CDR3 nucleotides are TGTGCCAGCAGACAAAACCCACAGGGGGATACGCAGTATTTT. Translating it yields CASRQNPQGDTQYF. Drawing the rest from reference TRBV2 and TRBJ2-3, the complete variable domain is EPEVTQTPSHQVTQMGQEVILRCVPISNHLYFYWYRQILGQKVEFLVSFYNNEISEKSEIFDDQFSVERPDGSNFTLKIRSTKLEDSAMYFCASRQNPQGDTQYFGPGTRLTVL.

The genes are TRBV18 and TRBJ1-2, with 10 bases matching TRBD1. J was trimmed by 7 bases and V by 6 bases; bases with no gene match: 8. The V gene's germline CDR1 is KGHSH and CDR2 LQKENI. The CDR3 extends over 14 amino acids. CDR3 residues: CASSRGTGVGGYTF. CDR3 sequence (DNA): TGTGCCAGCTCGCGCGGGACAGGGGTTGGTGGCTACACCTTC.

This clone was found once. This chain connects TRBV7-9 to TRBJ2-3, with TRBD1 as a possible D gene (6 bases). Trimming pared 11 bases from V and 4 bases from J, leaving 16 bases between. This CDR3 is built from 13 residues. Germline values: CDR1 SEHNR, CDR2 FQNEAQ (reference sequence). The CDR3 DNA follows: TGTGCCGGACAGCTAGCCGGGGCAGATACGCAGTATTTT. This sequence encodes CAGQLAGADTQYF.

The genes are TRBV7-3 and TRBJ2-3, with 7 bases lining up with TRBD1. Germline trimming cut 3 bases from V and 4 bases from J; bases unmatched to any gene: 4. The CDR3 extends over 14 amino acids. Germline V gene sequence: CDR1 SGHTA, CDR2 FQGTGA. The CDR3 sequence: CASSFDRAADTQYF. CDR3 nucleotide sequence: TGTGCCAGCAGCTTCGACAGGGCGGCAGATACGCAGTATTTT.

J is TRBJ1-1 and V is TRBV27; 8 positions agree with TRBD1. The germline V gene has CDR1 MNHEY and CDR2 SMNVEV (reference sequence). This CDR3 is built from 15 residues. The V gene end was trimmed by 4 bases and the J gene end by 3 bases; junction bases not matched to a gene: 7. The CDR3 DNA sequence: TGTGCCAGCAGTTCCTACAGGGGGGTTCACACTGAAGCTTTCTTT. This encodes CASSSYRGVHTEAFF.

The CDR3 DNA follows: TGTGCCAGCAGTGACCCGAGGACTAGCGGGAGGCCCCCGTATTTT. Its translation: CASSDPRTSGRPPYF. This chain joins TRBV6-4 and TRBJ2-3, with TRBD2 matching 14 bases. V trimming: 2 bases; J trimming: 14 bases; junction bases outside the gene matches: 9. This CDR3 has 15 residues. CDR1 is MRHNA and CDR2 is SNTAGT in the germline V gene.

The rearrangement joins TRBV6-6 to TRBJ2-1, with TRBD2 identical over 9 bases. This CDR3 contains 15 residues. Trimming cost V 6 bases and J 5 bases; bases outside gene matches: 8. The germline V gene has CDR1 MNHNY and CDR2 SVGAGI (reference sequence). The chain's CDR3 is CASSLIAGADNEQFF. As DNA, the CDR3 is TGTGCCAGCAGCCTCATAGCGGGGGCCGACAATGAGCAGTTCTTC.

The genes are TRBV18 and TRBJ2-5; D may match TRBD1 or TRBD2 (6 bases each). CDR3 length: 15 amino acids. The V end was cut by 0 bases, the J end by 2 bases, with 10 bases between. Germline CDR1 and CDR2: KGHSH and LQKENI. The CDR3 DNA follows: TGTGCCAGCTCACCACCGACTAGGGGGCAAGAGACCCAGTACTTC. This encodes CASSPPTRGQETQYF.

Comment on this clone: One end of the junction varies from germline; a read error may be responsible. V is TRBV29-1 and J is TRBJ2-3; D ambiguous. Germline values: CDR1 SQVTM, CDR2 ANQGSEA. The CDR3 has 13 residues. The CDR3 spells CGVARDSTDTQYF. For the CDR3, the DNA is TGCGGCGTTGCCCGCGATAGCACAGATACGCAGTATTTT.

The genes are TRBV4-2 and TRBJ1-6; D is perhaps TRBD1 (5 bases). V was trimmed by 4 bases and J by 0 bases, leaving 25 bases between them. This CDR3 is 21 amino acids long. Germline-derived CDR1 and CDR2 are LGHNA and YNFKEQ. The CDR3 sequence: CASSPPVGWQGVSSYNSPLHF. The DNA for the CDR3 is TGTGCCAGCAGCCCCCCCGTCGGGTGGCAGGGCGTGAGCTCCTATAATTCACCCCTCCACTTT.

The rearrangement links TRBV7-9 to TRBJ2-5; a possible D gene is TRBD1 (6 bases). Deletions cut 1 base from V and 2 bases from J, with 14 bases between. Germline CDR1 reads SEHNR; CDR2 reads FQNEAQ (reference sequence). CDR3 size: 16 residues. In nucleotides, the CDR3 is TGTGCCAGCAGCTTAGACACACAGGGATGGCAAGAGACCCAGTACTTC. Translated, it gives CASSLDTQGWQETQYF.

The chain employs TRBV29-1 and TRBJ1-3; D remains unclear. From germline, CDR1 is SQVTM and CDR2 ANQGSEA. The V and J ends lost 4 bases and 0 bases respectively, with 10 bases between them. The CDR3 covers 14 residues. As DNA, the CDR3 is TGCAGCGTTGTGAAACGCCACTCTGGAAACACCATATATTTT. It is translated as CSVVKRHSGNTIYF.

The chain combines TRBV18 with TRBJ1-1; D is ambiguous. Germline values: CDR1 KGHSH, CDR2 LQKENI. The CDR3 length is 14 residues. V dropped 2 bases and J dropped 0 bases, with 7 bases sitting between them. The CDR3 DNA is TGTGCCAGCTCACCAGGCAGTATGAACACTGAAGCTTTCTTT. It translates to CASSPGSMNTEAFF.

This chain connects TRBV6-1 to TRBJ2-5; 7 nucleotides align to TRBD1. Losses at the gene ends were 0 bases for V and 2 bases for J; bases not matched to a gene: 3. CDR3 length: 15 amino acids. Germline values: CDR1 MNHNS, CDR2 SASEGT. The CDR3 protein is CASSEAPGQQETQYF. The CDR3 nucleotides are TGTGCCAGCAGTGAAGCGCCGGGACAGCAAGAGACCCAGTACTTC.

The chain is built from TRBV28 and TRBJ2-2, with 7 bases that match TRBD2. Germline V gene sequence: CDR1 MDHEN, CDR2 SYDVKM. The V gene end was trimmed by 6 bases and the J gene end by 4 bases; junction bases not matched to a gene: 8. This CDR3 region has 15 residues. The CDR3 protein is CASSPAGAVTGELFF. The CDR3, as DNA: TGTGCCAGCAGCCCGGCGGGAGCGGTCACCGGGGAGCTGTTTTTT.

The rearrangement uses TRBV7-2 and TRBJ2-1; D perhaps matches TRBD1 (5 bases). The CDR3 runs to 13 residues. V dropped 4 bases and J dropped 9 bases, with 13 bases sitting between them. Germline V gives CDR1 SGHTA, CDR2 FQGNSA. The CDR3 protein is CASSSLQGSEQFF. CDR3 sequence (DNA): TGTGCCAGCAGCTCTCTGCAGGGTAGTGAGCAGTTCTTC. Full variable domain (missing parts from reference TRBV7-2 and TRBJ2-1): GAGVSQSPSNKVTEKGKDVELRCDPISGHTALYWYRQSLGQGLEFLIYFQGNSAPDKSGLPSDRFSAERTGGSVSTLTIQRTQQEDSAVYLCASSSLQGSEQFFGPGTRLTVL.

The chain links TRBV2 to TRBJ2-2; D gene unclear. The V end lost 4 bases, the J end lost 2 bases, and 5 bases lay between the germline ends. There are 13 residues in the CDR3. Germline lookup yields CDR1 SNHLY and CDR2 FYNNEI. The CDR3 DNA follows: TGTGCCAGCAGTGTAATTAACACCGGGGAGCTGTTTTTT. It translates to CASSVINTGELFF.

The chain combines TRBV7-6 with TRBJ2-1; TRBD1 or TRBD2 may be the D gene (5 bases each). This CDR3 contains 12 residues. V gave up 2 bases and J gave up 12 bases, with 11 bases separating them. The germline gives CDR1 SGHVS, CDR2 FNYEAQ. As DNA, the CDR3 is TGTGCCAGCAGCTTAAGTAAGGGACCGCAGTTCTTC. Protein product: CASSLSKGPQFF.